The clone carrying this T cell receptor beta chain was detected only a few times. No antigen is known for it. TCRdb reprocessed the RACE reads via MiXCR and lists one record per CDR3 protein. The sample records approximately 160,000 distinct CDR3 sequences, 25% to 35% being singletons. The sample belongs to a study of human T cells and chemical hapten exposure. Whole-study context: Donors were sensitized with 2% DPC on the upper inner arm. Findings and caveats of the study: More PT1 expanded TCRs went with higher patch test scores. Donor immune responses may differ from healthy people's, since all donors had alopecia.

Time point reported: patch test 3, about 24 weeks after DPC sensitization. Treatment here: therapeutic diphenylcyclopropenone sensitization with weekly scalp DPC. Extraction yielded total RNA from whole blood (unfractionated). From germline, CDR1 is SGHRS and CDR2 YFSETQ. V was shortened by 0 bases and J by 5 bases, with 5 bases between the two germline ends. The CDR3 length is 13 residues. The specimen comprised whole blood, sampled in connection with sensitization to the hapten diphenylcyclopropenone (DPC). The rearrangement links TRBV5-1 to TRBJ2-2, with D hard to call. This clonotype was obtained from a woman aged 18-29 years with alopecia areata. Some clones in this sample may be carry-over from other donors' samples. The CDR3 nucleotides are TGCGCCAGCAGCTTGGGTCGGACCGGGGAGCTGTTTTTT. Encoded protein: CASSLGRTGELFF.